The 22 T cell receptor beta chains listed next were all sequenced from one sample in a study of cytomegalovirus exposure and HLA in healthy donors. It was with 60 Vbeta and 13 Jbeta primers that the PCR ran. Method: immunoSEQ multiplex PCR; TCRdb's copy keeps in-frame clones and lacks some. The sample includes 210,000 or so clones, about 90% of them seen just once. The source material was PBMCs. These receptors were obtained from a man under 40 in good health and CMV-seronegative.

In DNA, the CDR3 is TGTGCCTGGGCGACTATAAACTACAATGAGCAGTTCTTC. Protein: CAWATINYNEQFF. The chain is built from TRBV30 and TRBJ2-1, with D possibly being TRBD2 (5 bases). CDR1 is GTSNPN, CDR2 SVGIG, per germline (reference sequence). The CDR3 totals 13 residues. V dropped 5 bases and J dropped 3 bases, with 11 bases sitting between them.

The V call is TRBV5-1, the J call TRBJ1-2, with D hard to call. Germline V gene data show CDR1 as SGHRS and CDR2 as YFSETQ. V lost 4 bases and J 0 bases, leaving 10 bases between the germline ends. This CDR3 spans 14 amino acids. In DNA, the CDR3 is TGCGCCAGCAGCCCCAGCGGAACTAACTATGGCTACACCTTC. It translates to CASSPSGTNYGYTF.

The chain joins TRBV27 to TRBJ2-3; perhaps TRBD1 as D (5 bases). Trimming stripped 8 bases from V and 6 bases from J, with 21 bases between. This CDR3 contains 15 residues. Germline CDR1 reads MNHEY; CDR2 reads SMNVEV (reference sequence). The CDR3 spells CASGFGAKGQDTQYF. The CDR3 bases are TGTGCCAGCGGATTCGGAGCAAAGGGGCAGGATACGCAGTATTTT.

The chain links TRBV19 to TRBJ2-1; 7 bases fit TRBD1. The CDR3 length is 15 residues. V lost 5 bases and J lost 9; bases outside the gene matches: 13. Germline-derived CDR1 and CDR2 are LNHDA and SQIVND (reference sequence). The DNA for the CDR3 is TGTGCCAGTAGTTCCAGACAGGGTTTGAGCGGTGAGCAGTTCTTC. It encodes CASSSRQGLSGEQFF.

J is TRBJ1-1 and V is TRBV5-1; D possibly corresponds to TRBD1 (6 bases). V was shortened by 4 bases and J by 2 bases, with 15 bases between the two germline ends. CDR3 length: 15 amino acids. Germline V gene sequence: CDR1 SGHRS, CDR2 YFSETQ. The CDR3 DNA follows: TGCGCCAGCAGCCCCCCAGGGACACCTAACACTGAAGCTTTCTTT. Translated, it gives CASSPPGTPNTEAFF.

The chain is built from TRBV19 and TRBJ1-4, with TRBD1 identical over 8 bases. The V gene end was trimmed by 6 bases and the J gene end by 6 bases; junction bases not matched to a gene: 6. The CDR3 spans 14 residues. Germline assignment: CDR1 LNHDA and CDR2 SQIVND (reference sequence). CDR3 in amino acids: CASRPATGDEKLFF. The CDR3 DNA reads TGTGCCAGTAGGCCGGCGACAGGGGATGAAAAACTGTTTTTT. The full variable domain, its missing parts supplied by reference TRBV19 and TRBJ1-4, is DGGITQSPKYLFRKEGQNVTLSCEQNLNHDAMYWYRQDPGQGLRLIYYSQIVNDFQKGDIAEGYSVSREKKESFPLTVTSAQKNPTAFYLCASRPATGDEKLFFGSGTQLSVL.

V and J are TRBV5-5 and TRBJ1-3; D is unresolved. The germline CDR1 and CDR2 sequences are SGHKS and YYEKEE (reference sequence). Trimming shortened V by 5 bases and J by 1 base, and 13 bases separated the two germline ends. This CDR3 has 15 amino acids. The CDR3 protein is CASSLPRGSGNTIYF. Here the CDR3 DNA reads TGTGCCAGCAGTTTGCCTAGAGGTTCTGGAAACACCATATATTTT.

This clone was seen only a few times. CDR3 protein: CASSSHGRINQPQHF. The CDR3 bases are TGTGCCAGCAGCTCACATGGGAGGATCAATCAGCCCCAGCATTTT. The rearrangement links TRBV7-2 to TRBJ1-5; D remains ambiguous. The CDR3 covers 15 residues. Trimming left V 4 bases short and J 3 bases short, with 13 bases between. Germline values: CDR1 SGHTA, CDR2 FQGNSA.

The V call is TRBV27, the J call TRBJ2-7; D remains unclear. Germline V lookup: CDR1 MNHEY, CDR2 SMNVEV (reference sequence). V dropped 4 bases and J dropped 3 bases, with 13 bases sitting between them. This CDR3 has 14 amino acids. CDR3 protein: CASSSAGSDYEQYF. CDR3 in DNA: TGTGCCAGCAGTTCCGCCGGGTCAGACTACGAGCAGTACTTC.

The rearrangement joins TRBV4-1 to TRBJ2-5; 7 bases are shared with TRBD2. The CDR3 is 14 amino acids. Germline lookup yields CDR1 MGHRA and CDR2 YSYEKL. V was clipped by 4 bases and J by 5 bases; unmatched bases: 7. The CDR3 spells CASSPGTNRETQYF. DNA of the CDR3: TGCGCCAGCAGCCCCGGGACTAACAGGGAGACCCAGTACTTC.

The chain recombines TRBV29-1 with TRBJ2-7; the match to TRBD2 covers 8 bases. The trim removed 6 bases at V and 5 bases at J, leaving 6 bases unmatched. There are 12 residues in the CDR3. CDR1 is SQVTM and CDR2 is ANQGSEA in the germline V gene. The CDR3 sequence is CSVSGTSDEQYF. The CDR3 region has the DNA TGCAGCGTGTCCGGGACTAGTGACGAGCAGTACTTC.

The chain combines TRBV2 with TRBJ1-2, with D perhaps matching TRBD1 (6 bases). Per germline, CDR1 SNHLY and CDR2 FYNNEI. The V gene lost 3 bases and the J gene lost 1 base, with 15 bases spanning the gap. The CDR3 is 16 amino acids. The CDR3 spells CASSDRRGAGNYGYTF. The CDR3 coding sequence is TGTGCCAGCAGTGATCGTCGGGGGGCGGGTAACTATGGCTACACCTTC.

The V gene is TRBV6-5, the J gene TRBJ1-1; 9 positions match TRBD1. The trim removed 8 bases at V and 10 bases at J, leaving 14 bases unmatched. Germline values: CDR1 MNHEY, CDR2 SVGAGI. The CDR3 is made up of 14 amino acids. The CDR3 nucleotides are TGTGCCAGCCGATTATTGGGACAGGGTCTTAGAGCTTTCTTT. Translated, it gives CASRLLGQGLRAFF.

The genes are TRBV30 and TRBJ1-1; D unclear. V lost 2 bases, J lost 6 bases, and 13 bases lay in between. CDR1 GTSNPN and CDR2 SVGIG come from the germline V gene (reference sequence). The CDR3 consists of 13 residues. CDR3 in amino acids: CAWSPFVGAEAFF. The CDR3 nucleotides read TGTGCCTGGAGTCCCTTTGTCGGGGCTGAAGCTTTCTTT.

With respect to this clone: Other DNA sequences from this sample encode an identical CDR3 as well. The rearrangement links TRBV11-2 to TRBJ2-7, with 7 bases that match TRBD2. CDR3 length equals 12 residues. The ends lost 5 bases at V and 3 bases at J; junction bases unmatched: 1. The germline gives CDR1 SGHAT, CDR2 FQNNGV. The CDR3 DNA follows: TGTGCCAGCAGCGGCGGGGGCTACGAGCAGTACTTC. Protein: CASSGGGYEQYF. The variable domain in full, completed from reference TRBV11-2 and TRBJ2-7, reads EAGVAQSPRYKIIEKRQSVAFWCNPISGHATLYWYQQILGQGPKLLIQFQNNGVVDDSQLPKDRFSAERLKGVDSTLKIQPAKLEDSAVYLCASSGGGYEQYFGPGTRLTVT.

A few counts support this clone. V is TRBV28 and J is TRBJ2-4, with 10 bases lining up with TRBD1. This CDR3 comprises 13 residues. Trimming cost V 8 bases and J 12 bases; bases outside gene matches: 10. CDR1 is MDHEN, CDR2 SYDVKM, per germline. CDR3 in DNA: TGTGCCAGCCGACAGGGGGCCGGATACAGTCAGTACTTC. Residues: CASRQGAGYSQYF. Drawing the rest from reference TRBV28 and TRBJ2-4, the complete variable domain is DVKVTQSSRYLVKRTGEKVFLECVQDMDHENMFWYRQDPGLGLRLIYFSYDVKMKEKGDIPEGYSVSREKKERFSLILESASTNQTSMYLCASRQGAGYSQYFGAGTRLSVL.

V and J are TRBV2 and TRBJ1-2; no clear D gene. CDR3 length equals 14 residues. V lost 4 bases to trimming and J lost 4 bases, with 13 bases between them. Germline V lookup: CDR1 SNHLY, CDR2 FYNNEI. Here the CDR3 DNA reads TGTGCCAGCAGTGCCGGGCCGCGGGTCTATGGCTACACCTTC. It is translated as CASSAGPRVYGYTF.

The rearrangement links TRBV18 to TRBJ1-1; 8 bases agree with TRBD1. CDR3 length equals 15 residues. Germline V gives CDR1 KGHSH, CDR2 LQKENI. V dropped 4 bases and J dropped 1; count of bases not matched to a gene: 5. The CDR3 loop is CASSLGQGTNTEAFF. In DNA form, the CDR3 reads TGTGCCAGCTCACTCGGACAGGGTACGAACACTGAAGCTTTCTTT. The variable domain in full, with the rest retrieved from reference TRBV18 and TRBJ1-1, is NAGVMQNPRHLVRRRGQEARLRCSPMKGHSHVYWYRQLPEEGLKFMVYLQKENIIDESGMPKERFSAEFPKEGPSILRIQQVVRGDSAAYFCASSLGQGTNTEAFFGQGTRLTVV.

The gene calls are TRBV2 and TRBJ2-7, with TRBD2 identical over 8 bases. The CDR3 is 12 amino acids. Per the germline V gene, CDR1 is SNHLY and CDR2 is FYNNEI. Unmatched junction bases numbered 1, after V lost 7 bases and J lost 2 bases. CDR3 residues: CASTGGPYEQYF. The CDR3 DNA is TGTGCCAGCACGGGGGGGCCCTACGAGCAGTACTTC.

This clone was picked up one time. The V call is TRBV9, the J call TRBJ1-2; D is unresolved. Germline values: CDR1 SGDLS, CDR2 YYNGEE. The V gene lost 2 bases and the J gene lost 6 bases, with 14 bases spanning the gap. This CDR3 contains 14 residues. This CDR3 reads CASSVEGVWDGYTF. The CDR3 DNA reads TGTGCCAGCAGCGTTGAGGGAGTTTGGGATGGCTACACCTTC.

J is TRBJ1-2 and V is TRBV5-5; 9 bases align to TRBD1. The trim removed 4 bases at V and 8 bases at J, leaving 3 bases unmatched. CDR3 length equals 12 residues. Germline V CDR1 and CDR2: SGHKS, YYEKEE (reference sequence). Here the CDR3 DNA reads TGTGCCAGCAGCCGGGACAGGGAAGGCTACACCTTC. Encoded protein: CASSRDREGYTF.

The rearrangement links TRBV1 to TRBJ2-2; no DNA check was done on the table's D call, TRBD2. TRBV1 is shown as a pseudogene. This CDR3 has 19 amino acids. CDR3 in DNA: TGCACCAGCAGCTATTCCGGGACTAGCGGCTCTGTCAACACCGGGGAGCTGTTTTTT. The encoded protein is CTSSYSGTSGSVNTGELFF.